The 22 T cell receptor beta chains in this list originate from one sample, sequenced in a study of Graves' ophthalmopathy and Graves' hyperthyroidism listed by TCRdb under 2018. These reads were obtained on an Illumina HiSeq 2000. For repertoire sequencing, TCR beta CDR3 regions were amplified from RNA transcripts. The first round was an RT-PCR using HTBI primers with the Qiagen OneStep RT-PCR kit, and this first round was followed by a second-round multiplex PCR, then size selection and purification. The public reads were reanalyzed by TCRdb: fastp trimming at Q25, MiXCR alignment, in-frame beta chains only. Rows are combined by CDR3 protein, so each entry shows the most common genes and DNA. For this sample the table gives more than 300,000 distinct CDR3 sequences, of which roughly 15% were detected only once. The biggest ten clones account for 2.4% of the sample. The sequenced sample consisted of peripheral blood. The receptors here all came from an adult woman with stable Graves' hyperthyroidism.

There are many counts of this clonotype. In DNA, the CDR3 is TGTGCCAGCAGCTACACCCTTGACAGGGGCGGCGAGCAGTACTTC. Its translation: CASSYTLDRGGEQYF. The rearrangement links TRBV28 to TRBJ2-7, with 8 bases that match TRBD1. The CDR3 runs to 15 residues. Germline assignment: CDR1 MDHEN and CDR2 SYDVKM. V was pared by 6 bases and J by 6 bases, with 13 bases of the junction left unmatched.

This clonotype was counted at least ten times. V is TRBV20-1 and J is TRBJ1-2, with 8 bases lining up with TRBD1. The V gene's germline CDR1 is DFQATT and CDR2 SNEGSKA (reference sequence). V dropped 4 bases and J dropped 6; count of bases not matched to a gene: 10. This CDR3 comprises 14 residues. The CDR3 region has the DNA TGCAGTGCTACCCGAACCGGGACAGGTGATGGCTACACCTTC. Amino acid sequence: CSATRTGTGDGYTF.

This clonotype has more than one count but fewer than ten. The gene calls are TRBV10-3 and TRBJ2-4; the D is unclear. Germline CDR1 reads ENHRY; CDR2 reads SYGVKD. The CDR3 totals 11 residues. Between the trimmed V and J ends, which lost 0 bases and 10 bases, there was a span of 4 bases. DNA for the CDR3: TGTGCCATCAGTGAGTCGGGGATTCAGTACTTC. Translating gives CAISESGIQYF.

This clonotype was seen ten or more times. The gene calls are TRBV6-6 and TRBJ1-1; possibly TRBD1 for D (5 bases). This CDR3 is 20 amino acids long. The V end lost 4 bases, the J end lost 8 bases, and 35 bases lay between the germline ends. Per germline, CDR1 MNHNY and CDR2 SVGAGI (reference sequence). The CDR3 loop is CASSSEVGGVGPAGDREAFF. CDR3 coding DNA: TGTGCCAGCAGTTCGGAGGTAGGAGGGGTGGGACCGGCGGGTGATCGGGAAGCTTTCTTT.

Many counts were recorded for this clonotype. V and J are TRBV2 and TRBJ1-1, with a tentative D call TRBD1 (6 bases). CDR3 length: 13 amino acids. Trimming removed 3 bases from V and 6 bases from J, with 11 bases in between. Germline CDR1 and CDR2: SNHLY and FYNNEI. The CDR3 region has the DNA TGTGCCAGCAGTGACGACAGGATCGCTGAAGCTTTCTTT. This sequence encodes CASSDDRIAEAFF.

This clonotype was picked up many times. This chain links TRBV30 with TRBJ1-1; D call uncertain. V gave up 0 bases and J gave up 5 bases, with 10 bases separating them. The CDR3 is made up of 13 amino acids. Germline CDR1 and CDR2: GTSNPN and SVGIG (reference sequence). The CDR3 is CAWSVEAGTEAFF. The CDR3 region has the DNA TGTGCCTGGAGTGTAGAGGCGGGGACTGAAGCTTTCTTT.

This clonotype has a count of ten or more. The V call is TRBV28, the J call TRBJ1-3, with TRBD1 matching 10 bases. The CDR3 is 15 amino acids. The trim removed 5 bases at V and 5 bases at J, leaving 6 bases unmatched. Germline-derived CDR1 and CDR2 are MDHEN and SYDVKM. The CDR3 sequence: CASSTDRGRRNTIYF. Here the CDR3 DNA reads TGTGCCAGCAGTACTGACAGGGGGCGAAGAAACACCATATATTTT.

This clonotype was observed many times. The rearrangement links TRBV29-1 to TRBJ2-5; D tentatively fits TRBD1 or TRBD2 (5 bases each). Trimming removed 6 bases at V and 0 bases at J, with 14 bases between. This CDR3 has 14 amino acids. Per the germline V gene, CDR1 is SQVTM and CDR2 is ANQGSEA. In DNA, the CDR3 is TGCAGCGTATCCGGGACGGAGTACCAAGAGACCCAGTACTTC. It codes for CSVSGTEYQETQYF.

In its sample, this clonotype was seen once. V usage is TRBV28 and J usage is TRBJ2-7, with 8 bases aligning to TRBD2. Unmatched junction bases numbered 18, after V lost 6 bases and J lost 2 bases. Germline CDR1 is MDHEN and CDR2 is SYDVKM. This CDR3 contains 18 residues. CDR3 sequence (DNA): TGTGCCAGCAGCCCAGCGGCCGTGGGGCTAGCGGGCCCCTACGAGCAGTACTTC. Protein product: CASSPAAVGLAGPYEQYF. The variable domain in full, completed from reference TRBV28 and TRBJ2-7, reads DVKVTQSSRYLVKRTGEKVFLECVQDMDHENMFWYRQDPGLGLRLIYFSYDVKMKEKGDIPEGYSVSREKKERFSLILESASTNQTSMYLCASSPAAVGLAGPYEQYFGPGTRLTVT.

This clonotype was counted between two and nine times. This may stem from a read error, because a much larger clone lies one nucleotide away. The J gene is TRBJ2-2, the V gene TRBV12-3 or TRBV12-4; possibly TRBD1 for D (5 bases). V shed 2 bases and J shed 6 bases, with 13 bases lying between them. The CDR3 consists of 15 residues. The CDR3 coding sequence is TGTGCCAGCAGTTTACGAAGGGGTAACGCCGGGGAGCTGTTTTTT. Amino acid sequence: CASSLRRGNAGELFF.

There are many counts of this clonotype. The gene calls are TRBV12-3 or TRBV12-4 and TRBJ2-2; unclear D gene. This CDR3 region has 15 residues. Trimming stripped 6 bases from V and 4 bases from J, with 15 bases between. Here the CDR3 DNA reads TGTGCCAGCAGCCCGGCCCTCCGAGGCACCGGGGAGCTGTTTTTT. Its translation: CASSPALRGTGELFF.

This clonotype appeared once. The chain employs TRBV27 and TRBJ2-1; D ambiguous. The CDR3 sequence is 17 residues long. The germline V and J ends were trimmed by 3 bases and 4 bases, with 19 bases remaining between them. Germline CDR1 MNHEY, CDR2 SMNVEV (reference sequence). DNA for the CDR3: TGTGCCAGCAGTTTCTCCCCACTTTACCCACCTTACAATGAGCAGTTCTTC. Its protein product is CASSFSPLYPPYNEQFF.

This clonotype appeared a few times. V is TRBV12-3 or TRBV12-4 and J is TRBJ1-5, with no clear D. This CDR3 has 16 amino acids. Trimming removed 1 base from V and 0 bases from J, with 10 bases in between. The CDR3: CASSLGIGFSNQPQHF. CDR3 nucleotides: TGTGCCAGCAGTTTAGGGATTGGGTTTAGCAATCAGCCCCAGCATTTT.

This clonotype was detected a few times. J is TRBJ1-1 and V is TRBV5-1, with D unclear. The germline V gene has CDR1 SGHRS and CDR2 YFSETQ. The CDR3 covers 13 residues. V was trimmed by 6 bases and J by 4 bases, leaving 13 bases between them. The CDR3 region has the DNA TGCGCCAGCACGCGTTTGGGTGGCACTGAAGCTTTCTTT. This translates into CASTRLGGTEAFF.

This clonotype was recorded at least ten times. The chain combines TRBV19 with TRBJ2-2, with a possible D match to TRBD1 (5 bases). With 9 bases removed from V and 6 bases from J, the gap between germline ends came to 14 bases. Germline CDR1 reads LNHDA; CDR2 reads SQIVND (reference sequence). CDR3 length: 13 residues. The CDR3 DNA follows: TGTGCCAGCAAATCCAGGGATCCCGGGGAGCTGTTTTTT. Translated: CASKSRDPGELFF.

Many counts were recorded for this clonotype. The chain couples TRBV7-2 to TRBJ2-5, with D uncertain. CDR3 length: 14 amino acids. Germline CDR1 and CDR2: SGHTA and FQGNSA. The germline V and J ends were trimmed by 1 base and 1 base, with 7 bases remaining between them. The CDR3 DNA sequence: TGTGCCAGCAGCTTAGAAGTCTCCCAAGAGACCCAGTACTTC. This codes for CASSLEVSQETQYF.

This clonotype was observed many times. This chain connects TRBV2 to TRBJ1-5; D gene uncertain. The CDR3 runs 15 residues. V lost 4 bases and J 3 bases, leaving 13 bases between the germline ends. The V gene's germline CDR1 is SNHLY and CDR2 FYNNEI. The CDR3 here is CASSVDWGDNQPQHF. CDR3 DNA: TGTGCCAGCAGTGTCGATTGGGGAGACAATCAGCCCCAGCATTTT.

This clonotype was observed at least ten times. The chain joins TRBV12-3 or TRBV12-4 to TRBJ2-7, with 8 positions matching TRBD2. The CDR3 extends over 14 amino acids. With 6 bases clipped from V and 2 bases from J, the junction kept 6 bases outside the gene matches. The CDR3 region is CASRPVGGAYEQYF. The DNA for the CDR3 is TGTGCCAGCAGACCCGTCGGGGGGGCCTACGAGCAGTACTTC.

V usage is TRBV30 and J usage is TRBJ1-5; D gene uncertain. The CDR3 totals 14 residues. In germline, CDR1 is GTSNPN, CDR2 SVGIG (reference sequence). Trimming removed 0 bases from V and 0 bases from J, with 6 bases in between. The CDR3 region has the DNA TGTGCCTGGAGTGTACTTAATAGCAATCAGCCCCAGCATTTT. As protein: CAWSVLNSNQPQHF.

This clonotype was counted at least ten times. The rearrangement uses TRBV28 and TRBJ1-5; 9 bases match TRBD1. V lost 2 bases, J lost 5 bases, and 7 bases stayed unmatched. Germline V lookup: CDR1 MDHEN, CDR2 SYDVKM. The CDR3 covers 16 residues. This chain's CDR3 is CASSLGTGRGDQPQHF. The CDR3 DNA reads TGTGCCAGCAGTTTAGGGACAGGGAGGGGGGATCAGCCCCAGCATTTT. The variable domain in full, completed from reference TRBV28 and TRBJ1-5, reads DVKVTQSSRYLVKRTGEKVFLECVQDMDHENMFWYRQDPGLGLRLIYFSYDVKMKEKGDIPEGYSVSREKKERFSLILESASTNQTSMYLCASSLGTGRGDQPQHFGDGTRLSIL.

This clonotype has a count of ten or more. The CDR3 coding sequence is TGTGCCAGCTTCCGCAGGGACGGGATTTACGAGCAGTACTTC. It codes for CASFRRDGIYEQYF. The rearrangement joins TRBV2 to TRBJ2-7, with D perhaps being TRBD1 or TRBD2 (5 bases each). Trimming took 8 bases from V and 4 from J, leaving 18 bases between them. This CDR3 region has 14 residues. Germline V gives CDR1 SNHLY, CDR2 FYNNEI.

This clonotype was seen ten or more times. This rearrangement joins TRBV11-2 to TRBJ2-5; TRBD1 is a possible D gene (6 bases). Germline V gives CDR1 SGHAT, CDR2 FQNNGV. Trimming cost V 5 bases and J 5 bases, with 15 bases left between them. CDR3 length: 14 amino acids. Here the CDR3 reads CASSPWDTAETQYF. The CDR3 DNA sequence: TGTGCCAGCAGCCCCTGGGACACGGCGGAGACCCAGTACTTC.